One sample yielded the 19 T cell receptor beta chains listed below, sequenced in a study of CD8 T cells in ankylosing spondylitis. Each CDR3 protein is one row after TCRdb ran MiXCR on the 5' RACE reads. The table includes fewer than 550,000 distinct CDR3 sequences, about 5.2% detected once. Study results and limitations: One TCR beta motif, made up of roughly eight highly homologous variants, appeared characteristic of ankylosing spondylitis blood.

These receptors lack a known antigen. Material for sequencing was blood, either unsorted or a sorted T cell fraction (not recorded which). These TCRs come from a male donor with ankylosing spondylitis.

The sample holds many counts of this clonotype. The genes are TRBV7-6 and TRBJ1-3; the D is unclear. This CDR3 comprises 16 residues. V gave up 1 base and J gave up 0 bases, with 10 bases separating them. Per the germline V gene, CDR1 is SGHVS and CDR2 is FNYEAQ. The CDR3 here is CASSLDGRTSGNTIYF. The CDR3 DNA follows: TGTGCCAGCAGCTTAGACGGCAGAACCTCTGGAAACACCATATATTTT.

This clonotype was counted many times. The rearrangement joins TRBV20-1 to TRBJ1-4; 9 nucleotides line up with TRBD1. CDR3 length: 14 amino acids. Germline CDR1 and CDR2: DFQATT and SNEGSKA (reference sequence). V gave up 6 bases and J gave up 8 bases; unmatched junction bases: 10. In DNA, the CDR3 is TGCAGTGCGCACCCGGGACAGGGACGGGAAAAACTGTTTTTT. It encodes CSAHPGQGREKLFF.

The chain joins TRBV20-1 to TRBJ2-3; 7 bases map to TRBD2. Per the germline V gene, CDR1 is DFQATT and CDR2 is SNEGSKA (reference sequence). The CDR3 spans 17 residues. V lost 3 bases, J lost 0 bases, and 12 bases stayed unmatched. CDR3 residues: CSARDPGGSGSTDTQYF. Written as DNA, the CDR3 is TGCAGTGCTAGGGACCCCGGGGGTAGCGGGAGCACAGATACGCAGTATTTT.

This clonotype has at least ten counts. The rearrangement links TRBV7-9 to TRBJ2-1; the D gene is possibly TRBD2 (5 bases). CDR3 size: 17 residues. V lost 5 bases to trimming and J lost 4 bases, with 21 bases between them. The germline gives CDR1 SEHNR, CDR2 FQNEAQ (reference sequence). The CDR3 here is CASSGFYVEEVYNEQFF. In DNA form, the CDR3 reads TGTGCCAGCAGCGGGTTTTATGTGGAGGAGGTATACAATGAGCAGTTCTTC.

This clonotype appeared many times. The rearrangement joins TRBV20-1 to TRBJ2-5; D is uncertain. This CDR3 spans 16 amino acids. The germline CDR1 and CDR2 sequences are DFQATT and SNEGSKA (reference sequence). Trimming cost V 3 bases and J 4 bases, with 21 bases left between them. This chain's CDR3 is CSARPPVSPGGETQYF. In nucleotides, the CDR3 is TGCAGTGCTAGGCCGCCAGTATCCCCCGGTGGAGAGACCCAGTACTTC.

This clonotype was recorded many times. This rearrangement joins TRBV11-3 to TRBJ2-2; D gene ambiguous. The ends were cut back, 8 bases at V and 1 base at J, with 8 bases in the middle. The CDR3 is made up of 13 amino acids. CDR1 is SGHNT, CDR2 YENEEA, per germline. The CDR3 nucleotides are TGTGCCAGCGCATTCCAGAACACCGGGGAGCTGTTTTTT. Protein product: CASAFQNTGELFF.

This clonotype has at least ten counts. This rearrangement joins TRBV4-3 to TRBJ2-1; 8 nucleotides match TRBD2. The germline gives CDR1 LGHNA, CDR2 YSLEER. This CDR3 spans 14 amino acids. The V gene end was trimmed by 6 bases and the J gene end by 6 bases; junction bases not matched to a gene: 7. The CDR3 nucleotides are TGCGCCAGCAGGAGAACGGGGGGGGCCAATGAGCAGTTCTTC. Translating it yields CASRRTGGANEQFF.

This clonotype was found many times. V is TRBV6-1 and J is TRBJ1-2, with a weak D call TRBD1 (5 bases). The CDR3 is 15 amino acids. Germline V gene data show CDR1 as MNHNS and CDR2 as SASEGT. V shed 5 bases and J shed 4 bases, with 17 bases lying between them. Written as DNA, the CDR3 is TGTGCCAGCAGTCTGACAGTTCTCCCGTCCTATGGCTACACCTTC. This translates into CASSLTVLPSYGYTF.

The table lists this clonotype with many counts. This rearrangement joins TRBV12-3 or TRBV12-4 to TRBJ2-2, with D perhaps matching TRBD2 (6 bases). V was trimmed by 4 bases and J by 2 bases, leaving 20 bases between them. This CDR3 is 18 amino acids long. CDR3 bases: TGTGCCAGCAGTTCCTCCTCCTACTACGCGGGAAACACCGGGGAGCTGTTTTTT. It translates to CASSSSSYYAGNTGELFF.

This clonotype appeared many times. V and J are TRBV7-9 and TRBJ2-5, with TRBD2 matching 10 bases. With 3 bases clipped from V and 4 bases from J, the junction kept 11 bases outside the gene matches. Per germline, CDR1 SEHNR and CDR2 FQNEAQ (reference sequence). There are 17 residues in the CDR3. CDR3 sequence (DNA): TGTGCCAGCAGCTTCCCCCCGCTAGCGGGAGCAGGAGAGACCCAGTACTTC. Protein sequence: CASSFPPLAGAGETQYF.

This clonotype was seen ten or more times. The chain carries TRBV4-3 and TRBJ1-1, with 7 bases that match TRBD1. Unmatched junction bases numbered 5, after V lost 4 bases and J lost 0 bases. The CDR3 extends over 15 amino acids. CDR1 and CDR2 from the germline V gene are LGHNA and YSLEER. The CDR3 region has the DNA TGCGCCAGCAGCCTTTCGACAGGGATGAACACTGAAGCTTTCTTT. Its protein product is CASSLSTGMNTEAFF.

At least ten counts were recorded for this clonotype. The chain has TRBV25-1 and TRBJ2-3, with D possibly matching TRBD1 (5 bases). Deletions cut 1 base from V and 2 bases from J, with 10 bases between. Germline CDR1 reads MGHDK; CDR2 reads SYGVNS. The CDR3 runs 15 residues. The CDR3 reads CASSESQGPTDTQYF. CDR3 coding DNA: TGTGCCAGCAGTGAATCCCAGGGTCCCACAGATACGCAGTATTTT.

There are many counts of this clonotype. The V call is TRBV10-3, the J call TRBJ2-3, with 16 bases fitting TRBD2. V lost 5 bases, J lost 9 bases, and 8 bases stayed unmatched. This CDR3 is built from 16 residues. Germline V lookup: CDR1 ENHRY, CDR2 SYGVKD. The CDR3 DNA reads TGTGCCATCAGTAGCCCGGGACTAGCGGGAGGGTACACGCAGTATTTT. This gives the protein CAISSPGLAGGYTQYF.

A few counts support this clonotype. The rearrangement joins TRBV2 to TRBJ1-4; the match to TRBD1 covers 9 bases. This CDR3 is 14 amino acids long. CDR1 is SNHLY and CDR2 is FYNNEI in the germline V gene. After removal of 6 bases from V and 8 bases from J, the junction contained 7 bases not matched to a gene. For the CDR3, the DNA is TGTGCCAGCAGCGGACAGGGGAGAGGAGAAAAACTGTTTTTT. It translates to CASSGQGRGEKLFF.

This clonotype appeared many times. V usage is TRBV20-1 and J usage is TRBJ2-7; D is undetermined. CDR3 length equals 14 residues. V was shortened by 6 bases and J by 2 bases, with 17 bases between the two germline ends. Germline loops: CDR1 DFQATT, CDR2 SNEGSKA (reference sequence). CDR3 residues: CSALGDTPTYEQYF. CDR3 nucleotides: TGCAGTGCCCTAGGAGATACACCGACCTACGAGCAGTACTTC.

There are many counts of this clonotype. The V and J genes are TRBV10-3 and TRBJ1-2, with D maybe TRBD1 (5 bases). Looked up from germline, CDR1 is ENHRY and CDR2 is SYGVKD. Trimming cost V 8 bases and J 6 bases, with 22 bases left between them. CDR3 length: 15 amino acids. The DNA for the CDR3 is TGTGCCATCTGTTCTAGGGGAGAATGCTATCATGGCTACACCTTC. Protein product: CAICSRGECYHGYTF.

This clonotype was counted at least ten times. The CDR3, as DNA: TGCAGCGTTGATACGACAGGGGGCAATGAGCAGTTCTTC. This translates into CSVDTTGGNEQFF. The chain has TRBV29-1 and TRBJ2-1; 9 bases agree with TRBD1. The V gene's germline CDR1 is SQVTM and CDR2 ANQGSEA. With V trimmed by 3 bases and J by 6 bases, 3 bases remained unmatched. CDR3 length: 13 amino acids.

About this clonotype: This clone may be a read error of a much larger clone one base away. This chain links TRBV5-5 with TRBJ1-5; D unresolved. V gave up 2 bases and J gave up 4 bases, with 7 bases separating them. Germline values: CDR1 SGHKS, CDR2 YYEKEE (reference sequence). CDR3 size: 13 residues. This chain's CDR3 is CASSLRWNQPQHF. DNA for the CDR3: TGTGCCAGCAGCTTAAGATGGAATCAGCCCCAGCATTTT. The full variable domain, its missing parts supplied by reference TRBV5-5 and TRBJ1-5, is DAGVTQSPTHLIKTRGQQVTLRCSPISGHKSVSWYQQVLGQGPQFIFQYYEKEERGRGNFPDRFSARQFPNYSSELNVNALLLGDSALYLCASSLRWNQPQHFGDGTRLSIL.

This clonotype was detected many times. This rearrangement joins TRBV7-2 to TRBJ2-7; possible D gene TRBD2, 6 bases. CDR1 is SGHTA, CDR2 FQGNSA, per germline. With 1 base removed from V and 5 bases from J, the gap between germline ends came to 12 bases. This CDR3 has 14 amino acids. The DNA of the CDR3 is TGTGCCAGCAGCTTAGAGCGGGTCAGGAACGAGCAGTACTTC. This gives the protein CASSLERVRNEQYF. The whole variable domain, remainder taken from reference TRBV7-2 and TRBJ2-7, is GAGVSQSPSNKVTEKGKDVELRCDPISGHTALYWYRQSLGQGLEFLIYFQGNSAPDKSGLPSDRFSAERTGGSVSTLTIQRTQQEDSAVYLCASSLERVRNEQYFGPGTRLTVT.